This T cell receptor beta chain is from a study of response to subunit inactivated influenza vaccine listed by TCRdb under 2018. Concerning the study at large: The study used deep quantitative T cell receptor repertoire profiling to track responses to a trivalent subunit inactivated influenza vaccine. General findings and caveats noted by the study authors: The authors suggested that each seasonal influenza vaccination may recruit only a limited number of new T cells.

The protocol used for the library was RT-PCR. The listed sequencing device is Illumina HiSeq 2500. TCRdb reran the public reads through fastp at Q25 and MiXCR, keeping productive beta chains. Under each unique CDR3 protein, matching rows form one entry showing the most common genes and DNA. This sample holds 500,000 to 550,000 distinct CDR3 sequences; about 8% were observed only once. The biggest ten clones account for over 10% of the sample. Trimming removed 2 bases from V and 9 bases from J, leaving 12 bases between the germline ends. Measured from the cysteine to the phenylalanine, the CDR3 is 12 residues long. Solely the CDR3 DNA is kept, with 36 bases framed from the first base. The germline V gene specifies SGHDT as CDR1 and YYEEEE as CDR2. Note on this clonotype: Which antigen it targets is not known. No qualities accompany the bases; no much larger clone lies one base away.

Source: PBMCs from blood, taken about 24 months after vaccination. This receptor chain uses TRBV5-6 and TRBJ2-7, and possibly TRBD1, on 5 matching bases. The TCR sequence derives from a man between 50 and 69 years old who received an inactivated influenza vaccine. Donor details come from another sample of the same person, matched by shared clones. The DNA sequence is given as TGTGCCAGCAGCTTCCGAATTGACAGGCAGTACTTC. This sequence encodes CASSFRIDRQYF. The CDR3, completed at both ends by the reference TRBV5-6 and TRBJ2-7 genes, gives the full variable domain DAGVTQSPTHLIKTRGQQVTLRCSPKSGHDTVSWYQQALGQGPQFIFQYYEEEERQRGNFPDRFSGHQFPNYSSELNVNALLLGDSALYLCASSFRIDRQYFGPGTRLTVT.